Below are 9 T cell receptor beta chains sequenced from a single sample in a study of tumor-infiltrating lymphocytes in primary liver carcinoma. Blood RNA originated from unsorted whole blood, with germline DNA additionally extracted. The input was about 490 ng total RNA; TCR beta cDNA was made from it with a constant-region primer. Libraries for TCR beta were built through three nested multiplex PCR rounds, which together made up a slightly modified ARM-PCR procedure. TRBV1-TRBV30 forward primers paired with a C-beta reverse primer drove the first two PCR rounds, about 10 cycles each. TCRdb itself ran the multiplex PCR reads through MiXCR, one entry per CDR3 protein. This table has approximately 310,000 distinct CDR3 sequences, less than 75% appearing once. The specimen was peripheral blood. The source is a man in his forties or fifties with primary liver carcinoma and hepatitis B virus infection.

At least ten counts were recorded for this clonotype. The chain joins TRBV7-9 to TRBJ2-1; 9 bases are a match to TRBD2. Germline-derived CDR1 and CDR2 are SEHNR and FQNEAQ (reference sequence). The CDR3 extends over 14 amino acids. V dropped 6 bases and J dropped 7; count of bases not matched to a gene: 7. CDR3 nucleotide sequence: TGTGCCAGCAGTTCTAGCGGGACGGGTAATGAGCAGTTCTTC. Translated, it gives CASSSSGTGNEQFF.

Worth noting for this clonotype: This may stem from a read error, because a much larger clone lies one nucleotide away. This sequence joins TRBV12-3 or TRBV12-4 and TRBJ2-7; no definite D call. The CDR3 loop spans 14 amino acids. The CDR3, as DNA: TGTGCCAGCAGTTTAGCTAGGTCCAATCACGACCAGTACTTC. It encodes CASSLARSNHDQYF.

This chain links TRBV11-2 with TRBJ2-2; D not resolved. The CDR3 runs 15 residues. The germline V gene has CDR1 SGHAT and CDR2 FQNNGV. Trimming took 5 bases from V and 7 from J, leaving 17 bases between them. In nucleotides, the CDR3 is TGTGCCAGCAGCCCCCAAGGCAGTTCTTTCGGGGAGCTGTTTTTT. It encodes CASSPQGSSFGELFF.

As for this clonotype: At one of its ends the junction is not consistent with the germline gene, which may arise from a read error. The chain couples TRBV12-3 or TRBV12-4 to TRBJ2-7; possibly TRBD1 for D (6 bases). This CDR3 comprises 13 residues. The CDR3 nucleotides read TGTGTCAGCAGTCTTACACAGGGAGCGGAGCAGTACTTC. Translation gives CVSSLTQGAEQYF.

The chain couples TRBV14 to TRBJ2-7, with D perhaps matching TRBD1 or TRBD2 (5 bases each). The V gene lost 1 base and the J gene lost 3 bases, with 19 bases spanning the gap. Germline assignment: CDR1 SGHDN and CDR2 FVKESK. This CDR3 spans 17 amino acids. CDR3 sequence (DNA): TGTGCCAGCAGCCAAGGTTCAGGGACCCCTCAGGGCTACGAGCAGTACTTC. Its protein product is CASSQGSGTPQGYEQYF.

This clonotype was observed a handful of times. CDR3 residues: CAISESRGQGASYEQYF. The CDR3 bases are TGTGCCATCAGTGAGTCCCGGGGACAGGGGGCCTCCTACGAGCAGTACTTC. V and J are TRBV10-3 and TRBJ2-7; 12 bases align to TRBD1. The CDR3 is 17 residues long. CDR1 ENHRY and CDR2 SYGVKD come from the germline V gene. The J segment lost 0 bases and the V segment lost 0 bases, leaving 3 bases of the junction unmatched.

Turning to this clonotype: This may stem from a read error, because a much larger clone lies one nucleotide away. The chain has TRBV10-3 and TRBJ1-2; 10 bases map to TRBD1. This CDR3 contains 14 residues. Germline CDR1 is ENHRY and CDR2 is SYGVKD. CDR3 sequence: CAISRGQGNYGYAF. The CDR3 DNA sequence: TGTGCCATCAGTCGGGGACAGGGGAACTATGGCTACGCCTTC.

A word on this clonotype: A clone one base away is much larger, so this may be a read error. The rearrangement links TRBV7-8 to TRBJ2-7, with TRBD1 matching over 10 bases. From germline, CDR1 is SGHVS and CDR2 FQNEAQ. The CDR3 covers 17 residues. CDR3 residues: CVSSLAVYRDRGNEQYF. The CDR3 DNA follows: TGTGTCAGCAGCTTAGCGGTTTACAGGGACAGGGGTAACGAGCAGTACTTC.

This clonotype appeared a few times. The V call is TRBV5-4, the J call TRBJ1-6, with D unclear. Germline loops: CDR1 SGHNT, CDR2 YYREEE (reference sequence). This CDR3 has 14 amino acids. V lost 5 bases, J lost 7 bases, and 13 bases lay in between. CDR3 DNA sequence: TGTGCCAGCAGACTGGAGGGCCGGAATTCACCCCTCCACTTT. Translating gives CASRLEGRNSPLHF.